This T cell receptor (beta chain) came from a study of cytomegalovirus exposure and HLA in healthy donors. Study findings and constraints: Generally TCR sequences proved uncommon, though certain public TCRs appeared in numerous donors. Follow-up analysis seemed to connect common viral pathogens with several of the most significant clusters identified.

The PCR was carried out with 60 Vbeta primers and 13 Jbeta primers. As originally analysed: Later analysis identified 65 million to 80 million unique TCR beta chains, 8.5 million to 13 million shared. TCRdb's copy holds only in-frame clones and misses some; the assay was immunoSEQ multiplex PCR. Clone size and the V and J calls come from that table; the DNA yielded D and trimming. The data show about 140,000 clones, 75% to 85% seen once. Regarding this clone: Its antigen is still unknown.

The donors, nominally healthy at sampling, likely had unrecorded immune exposures. The V and J ends lost 3 bases and 4 bases respectively, with 10 bases between them. The CDR3 extends over 14 amino acids. Germline V gene data show CDR1 as SGHRS and CDR2 as YFSETQ. The receptor was derived from a man aged 50 to 60 in good health and CMV-seronegative. The J gene is TRBJ2-2, the V gene TRBV5-1; TRBD2 might be the D (5 bases). Sequences were obtained from PBMCs. CDR3 sequence: CASSSRTVTGELFF. The CDR3 nucleotides are TGCGCCAGCAGCTCCAGGACTGTCACCGGGGAGCTGTTTTTT.